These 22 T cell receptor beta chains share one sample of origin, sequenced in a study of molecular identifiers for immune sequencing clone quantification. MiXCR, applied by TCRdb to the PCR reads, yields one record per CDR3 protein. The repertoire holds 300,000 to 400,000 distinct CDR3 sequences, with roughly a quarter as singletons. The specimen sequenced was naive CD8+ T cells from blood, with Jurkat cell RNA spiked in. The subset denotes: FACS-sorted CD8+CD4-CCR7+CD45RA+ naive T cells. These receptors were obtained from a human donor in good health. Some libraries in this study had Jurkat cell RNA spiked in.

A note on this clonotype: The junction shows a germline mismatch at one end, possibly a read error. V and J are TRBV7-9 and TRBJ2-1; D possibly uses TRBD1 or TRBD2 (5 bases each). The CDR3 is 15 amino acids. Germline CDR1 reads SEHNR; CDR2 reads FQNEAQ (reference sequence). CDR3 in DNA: TGTGCCAGCAGCGGGACCCCGTACTCCTACAATGAGCAGTCCTTC. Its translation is CASSGTPYSYNEQSF.

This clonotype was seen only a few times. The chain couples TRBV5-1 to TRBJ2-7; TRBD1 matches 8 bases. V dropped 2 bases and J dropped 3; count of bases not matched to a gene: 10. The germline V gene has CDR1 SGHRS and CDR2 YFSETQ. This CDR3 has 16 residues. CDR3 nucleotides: TGCGCCAGCAGCTTCACCGGGACAGGTACTTTCTACGAGCAGTACTTC. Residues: CASSFTGTGTFYEQYF.

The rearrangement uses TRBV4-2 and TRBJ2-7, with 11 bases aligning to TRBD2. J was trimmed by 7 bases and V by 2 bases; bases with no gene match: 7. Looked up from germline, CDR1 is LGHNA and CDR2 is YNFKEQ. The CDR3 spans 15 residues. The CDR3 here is CASSQYTGTSGEQYF. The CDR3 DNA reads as TGTGCCAGCAGCCAATACACCGGGACTAGCGGAGAGCAGTACTTC.

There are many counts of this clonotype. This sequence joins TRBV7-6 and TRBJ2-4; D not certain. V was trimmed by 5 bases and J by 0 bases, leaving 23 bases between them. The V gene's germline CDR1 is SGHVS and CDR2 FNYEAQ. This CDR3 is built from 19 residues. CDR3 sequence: CASSQRPHSREIAKNIQYF. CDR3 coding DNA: TGTGCCAGCAGCCAAAGACCCCATTCCAGAGAAATAGCCAAAAACATTCAGTACTTC.

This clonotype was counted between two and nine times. CDR3 coding DNA: TGTGCCAGCAGCCTGGACAGGGTTGGAGATACGCAGTATTTT. Translation: CASSLDRVGDTQYF. J is TRBJ2-3 and V is TRBV12-3 or TRBV12-4; 8 positions agree with TRBD1. This CDR3 is built from 14 residues. The J segment lost 5 bases and the V segment lost 6 bases, leaving 7 bases of the junction unmatched.

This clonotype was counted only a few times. CDR3: CASSEALVSYTGELFF. The CDR3 DNA follows: TGTGCCAGCAGTGAAGCGCTTGTCAGCTACACCGGGGAGCTGTTTTTT. The chain employs TRBV2 and TRBJ2-2; D is unclear. The germline V gene has CDR1 SNHLY and CDR2 FYNNEI. There are 16 residues in the CDR3. Trimming stripped 0 bases from V and 3 bases from J, with 11 bases between.

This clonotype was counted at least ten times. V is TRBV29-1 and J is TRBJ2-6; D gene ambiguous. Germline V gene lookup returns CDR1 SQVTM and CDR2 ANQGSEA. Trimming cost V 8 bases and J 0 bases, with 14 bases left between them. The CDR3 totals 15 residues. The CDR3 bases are TGCAGCAGGGTAGAGATACGCTCTGGGGCCAACGTCCTGACTTTC. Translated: CSRVEIRSGANVLTF.

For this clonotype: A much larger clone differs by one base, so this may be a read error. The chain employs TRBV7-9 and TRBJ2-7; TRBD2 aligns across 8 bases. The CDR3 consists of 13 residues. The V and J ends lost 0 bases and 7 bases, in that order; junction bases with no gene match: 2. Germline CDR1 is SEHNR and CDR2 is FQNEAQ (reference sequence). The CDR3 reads CASSLASGSEQYF. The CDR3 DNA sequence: TGTGCCAGCAGCTTAGCGAGCGGGAGTGAGCAGTACTTC.

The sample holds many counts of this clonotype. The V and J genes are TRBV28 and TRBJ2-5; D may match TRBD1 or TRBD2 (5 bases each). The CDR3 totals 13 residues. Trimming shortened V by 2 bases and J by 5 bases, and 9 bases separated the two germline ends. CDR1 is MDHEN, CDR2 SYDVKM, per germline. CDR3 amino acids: CASSLVWGETQYF. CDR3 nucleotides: TGTGCCAGCAGTTTAGTTTGGGGGGAGACCCAGTACTTC.

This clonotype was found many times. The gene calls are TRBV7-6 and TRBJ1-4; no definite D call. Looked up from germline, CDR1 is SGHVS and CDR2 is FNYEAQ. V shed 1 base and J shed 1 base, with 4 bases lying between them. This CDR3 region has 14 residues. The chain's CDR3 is CASSLVGTNEKLFF. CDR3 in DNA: TGTGCCAGCAGCTTAGTGGGAACTAATGAAAAACTGTTTTTT. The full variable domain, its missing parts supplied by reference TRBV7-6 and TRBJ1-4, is GAGVSQSPRYKVTKRGQDVALRCDPISGHVSLYWYRQALGQGPEFLTYFNYEAQQDKSGLPNDRFSAERPEGSISTLTIQRTEQRDSAMYRCASSLVGTNEKLFFGSGTQLSVL.

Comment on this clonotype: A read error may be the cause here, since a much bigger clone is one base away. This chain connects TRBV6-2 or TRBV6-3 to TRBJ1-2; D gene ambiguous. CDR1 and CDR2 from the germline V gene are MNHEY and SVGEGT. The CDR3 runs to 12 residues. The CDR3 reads CASSGLNYGCTF. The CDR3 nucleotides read TGTGCCAGCAGCGGTCTTAACTATGGCTGCACCTTC.

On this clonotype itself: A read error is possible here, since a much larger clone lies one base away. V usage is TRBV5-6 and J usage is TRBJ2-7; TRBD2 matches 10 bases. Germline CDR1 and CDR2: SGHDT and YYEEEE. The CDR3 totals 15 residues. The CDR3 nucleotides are TGTGCCTGCAGCGGGACTAGCGATAGGAGGGACGAGCAGTACTTC. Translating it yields CACSGTSDRRDEQYF.

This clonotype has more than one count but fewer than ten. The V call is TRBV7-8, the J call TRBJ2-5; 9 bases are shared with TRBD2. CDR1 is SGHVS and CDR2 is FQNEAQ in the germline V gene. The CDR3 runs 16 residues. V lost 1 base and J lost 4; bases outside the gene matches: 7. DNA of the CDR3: TGTGCCAGCAGCTTAGTGGAGCGGGGGGCGCGAGAGACCCAGTACTTC. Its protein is CASSLVERGARETQYF.

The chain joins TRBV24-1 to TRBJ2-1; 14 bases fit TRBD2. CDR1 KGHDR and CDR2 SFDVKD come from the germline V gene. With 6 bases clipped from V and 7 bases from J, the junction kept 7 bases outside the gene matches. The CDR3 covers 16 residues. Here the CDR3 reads CATSYGLAGGRNEQFF. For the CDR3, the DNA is TGTGCCACCAGTTACGGACTAGCGGGAGGCAGGAATGAGCAGTTCTTC.

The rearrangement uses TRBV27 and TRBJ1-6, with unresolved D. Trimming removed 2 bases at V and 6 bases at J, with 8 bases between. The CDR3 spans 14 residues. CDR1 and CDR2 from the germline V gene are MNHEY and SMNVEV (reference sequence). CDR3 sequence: CASSLKRANSPLHF. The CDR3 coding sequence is TGTGCCAGCAGTTTAAAGAGAGCTAATTCACCCCTCCACTTT.

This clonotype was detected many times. In DNA, the CDR3 is TGTGCCAGCAGTGAAGCCCGAGGATACGAGCAGTACTTC. Amino acids: CASSEARGYEQYF. This chain links TRBV6-1 with TRBJ2-7; D gene ambiguous. CDR1 and CDR2 from the germline V gene are MNHNS and SASEGT. CDR3 length: 13 amino acids. V was trimmed by 0 bases and J by 4 bases, leaving 7 bases between them.

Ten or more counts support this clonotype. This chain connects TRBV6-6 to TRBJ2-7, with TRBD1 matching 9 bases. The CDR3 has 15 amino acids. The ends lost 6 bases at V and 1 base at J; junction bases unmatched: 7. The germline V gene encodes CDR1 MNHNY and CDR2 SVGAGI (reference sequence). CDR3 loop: CASSSGQGNSYEQYF. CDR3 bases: TGTGCCAGCAGCTCGGGACAGGGCAATTCCTACGAGCAGTACTTC.

The CDR3 spells CASSLTAGLPDNWNGYTF. CDR3 nucleotides: TGTGCCAGCAGCTTAACGGCGGGGTTACCGGACAACTGGAATGGCTACACCTTC. The chain has TRBV11-2 and TRBJ1-2; weak D call: TRBD1 (5 bases). This CDR3 has 18 residues. V lost 2 bases, J lost 6 bases, and 25 bases lay in between. The germline gives CDR1 SGHAT, CDR2 FQNNGV.

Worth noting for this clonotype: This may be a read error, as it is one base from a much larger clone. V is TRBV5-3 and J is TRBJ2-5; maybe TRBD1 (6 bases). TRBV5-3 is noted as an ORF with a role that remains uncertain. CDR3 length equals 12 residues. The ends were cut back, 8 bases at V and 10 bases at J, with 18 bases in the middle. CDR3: CASSRDMRGQYF. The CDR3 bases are TGTGCCAGCAGCCGGGACATGAGAGGCCAGTACTTC.

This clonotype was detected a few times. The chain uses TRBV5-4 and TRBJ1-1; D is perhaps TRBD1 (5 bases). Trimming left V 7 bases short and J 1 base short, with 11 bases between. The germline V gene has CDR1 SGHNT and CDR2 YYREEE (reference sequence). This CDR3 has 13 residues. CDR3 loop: CASRGGENTEAFF. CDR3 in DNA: TGTGCCAGCCGGGGAGGGGAGAACACTGAAGCTTTCTTT.

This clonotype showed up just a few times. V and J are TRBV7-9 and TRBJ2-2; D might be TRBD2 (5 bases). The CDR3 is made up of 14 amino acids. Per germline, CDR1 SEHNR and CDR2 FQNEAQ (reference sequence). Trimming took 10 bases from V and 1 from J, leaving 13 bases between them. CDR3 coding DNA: TGTGCCATCCGGACCGGGGAGAACACCGGGGAGCTGTTTTTT. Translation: CAIRTGENTGELFF.

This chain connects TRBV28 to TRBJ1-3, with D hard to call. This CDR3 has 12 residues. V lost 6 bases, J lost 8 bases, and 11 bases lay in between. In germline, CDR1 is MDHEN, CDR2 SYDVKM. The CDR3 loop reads CASRPPGDTIYF. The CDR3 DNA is TGTGCCAGCAGGCCTCCCGGAGACACCATATATTTT.